The rows below give T cell receptor beta chains drawn from one sample of a study of blood T cell repertoires in COVID-19. This table comes from immunoSEQ multiplex PCR, and its TCRdb copy is limited to in-frame clones, with some not included. The sample carries 190,000 or so clones, around 85% recorded once. The sequenced sample consisted of peripheral blood. The receptors stem from a woman older than 75 with acute or convalescent COVID-19. Each CDR3 is given with its conserved first and last residue. A D gene is named only where the DNA matches it firmly. For some rows the clone size is stated as once, few or many, or as a class when expanded; others skip it.

v_gene	j_gene	d_gene	abundance	CDR3aa	CDR3nt
TRBV4-3	TRBJ2-2	NA	NA	CASSQGYGGNTGELFF	TGCGCCAGCAGCCAAGGTTACGGGGGGAACACCGGGGAGCTGTTTTTT
TRBV9	TRBJ1-2	NA	NA	CASSATTSGYTF	TGTGCCAGCAGCGCCACGACTAGTGGCTACACCTTC
TRBV6-1	TRBJ1-2	NA	NA	CASSEGKGGSGYGYTF	TGTGCCAGCAGTGAGGGAAAAGGGGGTTCGGGCTATGGCTACACCTTC
TRBV4-1	TRBJ1-2	NA	NA	CASSFTQGGNTGGYTF	TGCGCCAGCAGCTTCACGCAGGGAGGGAATACGGGGGGCTACACCTTC
TRBV19	TRBJ2-7	TRBD1	NA	CASSPTGVGQYF	TGTGCCAGTAGTCCCACAGGGGTTGGGCAGTACTTC
TRBV6-5	TRBJ1-1	NA	NA	CASKDSTWGGTEAFF	TGTGCCAGCAAGGACAGCACTTGGGGGGGGACTGAAGCTTTCTTT
TRBV24-1	TRBJ2-7	TRBD1	NA	CATSDLGGDRGLNLEDEQYF	TGTGCCACCAGTGATTTGGGGGGGGACAGGGGGCTAAACTTGGAGGACGAGCAGTACTTC
TRBV30	TRBJ2-3	NA	NA	CAWGQGSGRTDTQYF	TGTGCCTGGGGGCAGGGGAGCGGACGCACAGATACGCAGTATTTT
TRBV5-4	TRBJ1-5	TRBD1	NA	CASSSGQGQPQHF	TGTGCCAGCAGTTCTGGACAGGGACAGCCCCAGCATTTT
TRBV6-5	TRBJ2-5	NA	NA	CASSYRGLQETQYF	TGTGCCAGCAGTTACCGTGGCCTCCAAGAGACCCAGTACTTC
TRBV19	TRBJ1-6	NA	NA	CASSNEGDMGYNSPLHF	TGTGCCAGTAGTAACGAGGGCGATATGGGATATAATTCACCCCTCCACTTT
TRBV5-5	TRBJ1-2	NA	NA	CASSPAGTNNYGYTF	TGTGCCAGCAGCCCGGCCGGGACAAATAACTATGGCTACACCTTC
TRBV27	TRBJ2-7	TRBD1	NA	CASSLVIGTGLGEQYF	TGTGCCAGCAGTTTGGTCATAGGGACAGGTTTGGGGGAGCAGTACTTC
TRBV19	TRBJ1-5	NA	once	CASSPEIGYSNQPQHF	TGTGCCAGTAGTCCCGAGATTGGTTATAGCAATCAGCCCCAGCATTTT
TRBV5-6	TRBJ2-7	NA	NA	CASRRLSSYEQYF	TGTGCCAGCAGGCGATTGAGCTCCTACGAGCAGTACTTC
TRBV7-9	TRBJ2-5	NA	NA	CASSLSAGQETQYF	TGTGCCAGCAGCTTAAGCGCAGGGCAAGAGACCCAGTACTTC
TRBV10-2	TRBJ2-6	NA	NA	CASSEQGGNVLTF	TGCGCCAGCAGTGAACAGGGTGGCAACGTCCTGACTTTC
TRBV7-6	TRBJ2-1	NA	NA	CASSLTGRQFF	TGTGCCAGCAGCTTAACAGGTCGGCAGTTCTTC
TRBV15	TRBJ2-5	TRBD2	NA	CATSPYSGGAETQYF	TGTGCCACCAGCCCCTACAGCGGGGGGGCAGAGACCCAGTACTTC
TRBV5-1	TRBJ1-6	NA	many	CASSLGRGSNSPLHF	TGCGCCAGCAGCCTGGGCCGGGGGAGTAATTCACCCCTCCACTTT
TRBV12-3/TRBV12-4	TRBJ1-6	NA	NA	CASSLKEGSPLHF	TGTGCCAGCAGTTTAAAGGAGGGATCACCCCTCCACTTT
TRBV6-1	TRBJ1-6	NA	NA	CASSEAGGGSNSPLHF	TGTGCCAGCAGTGAAGCAGGCGGGGGGTCTAATTCACCCCTCCACTTT
TRBV27	TRBJ1-5	NA	NA	CASSLGGWDQPQHF	TGTGCCAGCAGTTTAGGGGGGTGGGATCAGCCCCAGCATTTT
TRBV7-2	TRBJ2-3	TRBD1	NA	CASSPQTGAADTQYF	TGTGCCAGCAGCCCCCAGACAGGGGCTGCAGATACGCAGTATTTT
TRBV7-2	TRBJ1-4	TRBD1	NA	CASSPSGGTNEKLFF	TGTGCCAGCAGCCCTTCAGGGGGAACTAATGAAAAACTGTTTTTT
TRBV19	TRBJ1-6	NA	NA	CATSDEAARYSPLHF	TGTGCCACCTCTGACGAGGCAGCCCGGTATTCACCCCTCCACTTT
TRBV24-1	TRBJ2-1	TRBD1	NA	CATSDPHRGQVYNEQFF	TGTGCCACCAGTGATCCCCACAGGGGACAGGTTTACAATGAGCAGTTCTTC
TRBV6-1	TRBJ2-1	TRBD2	NA	CASSELAGMNNEQFF	TGTGCCAGCAGTGAACTAGCGGGAATGAACAATGAGCAGTTCTTC
TRBV6-6	TRBJ2-5	NA	NA	CASTRDPVETQYF	TGTGCCAGCACCAGGGATCCCGTGGAGACCCAGTACTTC
TRBV18	TRBJ1-1	TRBD1	NA	CASSQGADTEAFF	TGTGCCAGCTCACAGGGGGCGGACACTGAAGCTTTCTTT
TRBV7-2	TRBJ2-1	TRBD2	NA	CASSTSGGSYNEQFF	TGTGCCAGCAGTACGAGCGGGGGTTCCTACAATGAGCAGTTCTTC
TRBV5-5	TRBJ2-2	NA	NA	CASSPQLDGELFF	TGTGCCAGCAGCCCACAGTTGGACGGGGAGCTGTTTTTT
TRBV19	TRBJ2-7	NA	NA	CASSISGGTYEQYF	TGTGCCAGTAGTATATCGGGCGGGACCTACGAGCAGTACTTC
TRBV5-1	TRBJ1-1	TRBD1	NA	CASSPQGGFNTEAFF	TGCGCCAGCAGCCCCCAGGGGGGATTTAACACTGAAGCTTTCTTT
TRBV2	TRBJ1-1	NA	once	CASSVQGGNTEAFF	TGTGCCAGCAGTGTCCAGGGAGGGAACACTGAAGCTTTCTTT
TRBV11-2	TRBJ2-2	NA	NA	CASSFIPPVVNTGELFF	TGTGCCAGCAGCTTCATTCCTCCGGTAGTGAACACCGGGGAGCTGTTTTTT
TRBV7-3	TRBJ2-5	TRBD1	NA	CASSLGTAQETQYF	TGTGCCAGCAGCCTAGGGACAGCACAAGAGACCCAGTACTTC
TRBV9	TRBJ2-1	NA	NA	CASSVATRPPSEQFF	TGTGCCAGCAGCGTTGCGACTAGACCGCCCTCCGAGCAGTTCTTC
TRBV6-5	TRBJ2-7	NA	NA	CASTEDRQGWYEQYF	TGTGCCAGCACCGAGGACCGCCAGGGTTGGTACGAGCAGTACTTC
TRBV30	TRBJ1-2	NA	NA	CAWTPGVSYTF	TGTGCCTGGACCCCCGGTGTAAGCTACACCTTC
TRBV7-7	TRBJ2-7	NA	NA	CASSLDRVGYEQYF	TGTGCCAGCAGCTTAGACAGGGTAGGGTACGAGCAGTACTTC
TRBV5-1	TRBJ2-5	TRBD2	NA	CASSLVPGGLQETQYF	TGCGCCAGCAGCTTGGTTCCGGGAGGACTCCAAGAGACCCAGTACTTC
TRBV5-6	TRBJ2-3	NA	once	CASSTPGVGASTDTQYF	TGTGCCAGCAGCACTCCGGGGGTGGGAGCTAGCACAGATACGCAGTATTTT
TRBV7-9	TRBJ2-1	TRBD1	NA	CASRQDRGLGEQFF	TGTGCCAGCAGACAGGACAGGGGGCTTGGTGAGCAGTTCTTC
TRBV4-1	TRBJ1-5	NA	NA	CASSQSQAYSNQPQHF	TGCGCCAGCAGCCAAAGCCAGGCATATAGCAATCAGCCCCAGCATTTT
TRBV5-1	TRBJ1-6	NA	once	CASSLAGYYNSPLHF	TGCGCCAGCAGCTTGGCGGGGTATTATAATTCACCCCTCCACTTT
TRBV10-2	TRBJ1-3	NA	NA	CASAVRNSGNTIYF	TGCGCCAGCGCCGTGAGGAATTCTGGAAACACCATATATTTT
TRBV30	TRBJ1-4	TRBD1	NA	CAWSVGTGGEEKLFF	TGTGCCTGGAGTGTTGGGACAGGGGGGGAAGAAAAACTGTTTTTT
TRBV7-9	TRBJ1-4	NA	NA	CASSPPGRANEKLFF	TGTGCCAGCAGCCCGCCTGGGAGGGCTAATGAAAAACTGTTTTTT